This TCR beta chain was recorded in a study of radiotherapy plus CTLA-4 blockade in lung cancer. Study details: Overall, approximately 19% of patients showed an objective response, while 31% attained disease control.

Each patient with chemo-refractory metastatic non-small-cell lung cancer was treated with focal radiation plus CTLA-4 blockade using ipilimumab. Overall study findings and caveats: Reported findings show early blood T cell clone dynamics, with interferon-beta, best predicted response.

Data came from immunoSEQ multiplex PCR; TCRdb stores just in-frame clones and leaves some out. In the table there are 100,000 to 150,000 clones, nearly 80% of which are singletons. This clone occurred once. What it binds is not known. Trimming cost V 6 bases and J 3 bases; bases outside gene matches: 8. There are 14 residues in the CDR3. Germline values: CDR1 MNHNY, CDR2 SVGAGI (reference sequence). V gene TRBV6-6 combines with J gene TRBJ2-7, with 7 nucleotides matching TRBD2. The receptor comes from a human donor with non-small cell lung cancer who had a partial response to radiotherapy plus ipilimumab. Material: peripheral blood, obtained from a patient treated with radiotherapy plus ipilimumab. The CDR3 DNA sequence: TGTGCCAGCAGCCGCGGACTAGTAAGCTACGAGCAGTACGTC. Amino acids: CASSRGLVSYEQYV.